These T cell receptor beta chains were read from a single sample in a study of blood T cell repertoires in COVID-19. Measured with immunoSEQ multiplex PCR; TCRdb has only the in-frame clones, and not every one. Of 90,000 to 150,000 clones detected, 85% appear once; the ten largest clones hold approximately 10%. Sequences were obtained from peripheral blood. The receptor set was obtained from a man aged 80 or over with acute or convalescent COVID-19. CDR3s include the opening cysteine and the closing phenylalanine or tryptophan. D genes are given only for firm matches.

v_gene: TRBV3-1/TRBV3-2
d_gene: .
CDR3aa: CASSQDDRRNQPQHF

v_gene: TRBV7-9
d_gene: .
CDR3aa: CASSPGTGGVQFF

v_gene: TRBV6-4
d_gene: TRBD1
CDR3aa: CASSVRTGGSAFF

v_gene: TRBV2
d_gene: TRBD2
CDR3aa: CASSDPGVAGGMRDTQYF

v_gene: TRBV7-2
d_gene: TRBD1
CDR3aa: CASSLIPGQGGQPQHF

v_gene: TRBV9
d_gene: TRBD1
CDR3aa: CASSERDRPSSYNSPLHF

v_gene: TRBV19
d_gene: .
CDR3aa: CASSIDHSSRGELFF

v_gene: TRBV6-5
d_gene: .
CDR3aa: CASRRQVFNYGYTF

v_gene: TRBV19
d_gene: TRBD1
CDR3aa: CASSWPGQVDTEAFF

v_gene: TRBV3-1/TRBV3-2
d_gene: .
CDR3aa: CASSRVANYGYTF

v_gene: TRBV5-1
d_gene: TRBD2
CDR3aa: CASSLGTSGGTDTQYF